The 26 T cell receptor beta chains in this list originate from one sample, sequenced in a study of control samples from healthy donors and cancer patients. Some clones are missing from TCRdb's copy, which holds only in-frame ones; the method was immunoSEQ multiplex PCR. This sample has 55,000 to 75,000 clones, with about 87% found just once. The specimen sequenced was PBMCs. The receptors come from a woman in her forties or fifties with head and neck cancer.

The chain couples TRBV6-2 or TRBV6-3 to TRBJ2-3, with 11 positions matching TRBD1. The J segment lost 6 bases and the V segment lost 5 bases, leaving 4 bases of the junction unmatched. Germline V gives CDR1 MNHEY, CDR2 SVGEGT. The CDR3 has 14 residues. CDR3 DNA sequence: TGTGCCAGCAGTCGGGACAGGGGGTGGGATACGCAGTATTTT. Translated, it gives CASSRDRGWDTQYF.

Points on this clone: One junction end does not reproduce the germline sequence, and a read error may be involved. The chain uses TRBV28 and TRBJ1-2; 9 bases are shared with TRBD1. The CDR3 is 14 amino acids. Germline V lookup: CDR1 MDHEN, CDR2 SYDVKM. The CDR3 nucleotides are TGTGCCAGCAGCCTGGGACAGGGCTCCTATGGCCACACCTTC. It translates to CASSLGQGSYGHTF.

The sample holds one count of this clone. The chain links TRBV4-3 to TRBJ2-7; 9 nucleotides agree with TRBD2. V dropped 1 base and J dropped 11; count of bases not matched to a gene: 12. The CDR3 contains 15 residues. Germline V gene sequence: CDR1 LGHNA, CDR2 YSLEER. The CDR3 loop is CASSQGIGGGGVEYF. CDR3 DNA sequence: TGCGCCAGCAGCCAAGGTATTGGCGGGGGGGGCGTTGAGTACTTC.

The chain carries TRBV27 and TRBJ1-1, with D maybe TRBD1 (6 bases). The CDR3 is 12 amino acids. Trimming cost V 3 bases and J 5 bases, with 7 bases left between them. Germline assignment: CDR1 MNHEY and CDR2 SMNVEV (reference sequence). The CDR3 nucleotides are TGTGCCAGCAGTTTTAGGGGGACTGAAGCTTTCTTT. This sequence encodes CASSFRGTEAFF.

The chain couples TRBV19 to TRBJ1-2; possibly TRBD1 for D (6 bases). The CDR3 length is 14 residues. Germline loops: CDR1 LNHDA, CDR2 SQIVND (reference sequence). Trimming pared 6 bases from V and 4 bases from J, leaving 15 bases between. CDR3 coding DNA: TGTGCCAGTAGGCGATTCACAGGGATCTATGGCTACACCTTC. It translates to CASRRFTGIYGYTF. Supplemented by reference TRBV19 and TRBJ1-2, the full variable domain reads DGGITQSPKYLFRKEGQNVTLSCEQNLNHDAMYWYRQDPGQGLRLIYYSQIVNDFQKGDIAEGYSVSREKKESFPLTVTSAQKNPTAFYLCASRRFTGIYGYTFGSGTRLTVV.

Only one count was recorded for this clone. The CDR3 protein is CASSPIGQDTEAFF. The CDR3 nucleotides are TGTGCCAGCAGCCCTATCGGACAGGACACTGAAGCTTTCTTT. The chain joins TRBV27 to TRBJ1-1; 7 bases line up with TRBD1. The CDR3 is 14 residues long. The junction had 7 bases not matched to a gene; V was cut back by 6 bases and J by 3 bases. Germline V lookup: CDR1 MNHEY, CDR2 SMNVEV (reference sequence).

The CDR3 sequence is CASSLDPGLASYNEQFF. The CDR3 DNA reads TGTGCCAGCAGCTTAGATCCGGGACTAGCCTCCTACAATGAGCAGTTCTTC. V is TRBV11-2 and J is TRBJ2-1, with TRBD2 identical over 9 bases. V gave up 0 bases and J gave up 0 bases; unmatched junction bases: 3. Germline V lookup: CDR1 SGHAT, CDR2 FQNNGV. The length of the CDR3 is 17 residues.

The chain couples TRBV21-1 to TRBJ2-7; the D call in the table, TRBD2, was not verified against the DNA. TRBV21-1 is assigned pseudogene status. The length of the CDR3 is 16 residues. In nucleotides, the CDR3 is TGTGCCAGCAGCAACCACCTAGCGGGGGGGAGAGACGAGCAGTACTTC. Its translation is CASSNHLAGGRDEQYF.

The chain uses TRBV7-8 and TRBJ1-1; unclear D gene. The CDR3 is 11 amino acids. The V and J ends lost 5 bases and 11 bases respectively, with 12 bases between them. CDR1 and CDR2 (germline): SGHVS, FQNEAQ. The CDR3 loop reads CASSPVNEAFF. In DNA, the CDR3 is TGTGCCAGCAGCCCCGTTAATGAGGCTTTCTTT.

Written as DNA, the CDR3 is TGTGCCAGCAGCCTGGGGGGTCTCACCTACAATGAGCAGTTCTTC. Encoded protein: CASSLGGLTYNEQFF. The chain recombines TRBV6-5 with TRBJ2-1; D possibly corresponds to TRBD2 (6 bases). The CDR3 loop spans 15 amino acids. The germline V gene encodes CDR1 MNHEY and CDR2 SVGAGI. The ends were cut back, 6 bases at V and 2 bases at J, with 14 bases in the middle.

V and J are TRBV12-3 or TRBV12-4 and TRBJ1-1; D ambiguous. Between the trimmed V and J ends, which lost 2 bases and 3 bases, there was a span of 7 bases. The CDR3 consists of 13 residues. The CDR3 nucleotides are TGTGCCAGCAGTTTACGAATCGACACTGAAGCTTTCTTT. Protein sequence: CASSLRIDTEAFF.

The genes are TRBV11-2 and TRBJ1-1, with 8 bases aligning to TRBD1. This CDR3 comprises 14 residues. The germline V gene has CDR1 SGHAT and CDR2 FQNNGV. V trimming: 5 bases; J trimming: 2 bases; junction bases outside the gene matches: 4. The CDR3 reads CASSPSGGNTEAFF. DNA for the CDR3: TGTGCCAGCAGCCCATCAGGGGGCAACACTGAAGCTTTCTTT.

V and J are TRBV7-8 and TRBJ2-3; 7 nucleotides align to TRBD1. J gave up 2 bases and V 4 bases, and 9 bases lay outside the gene matches. This CDR3 has 16 amino acids. The germline V gene has CDR1 SGHVS and CDR2 FQNEAQ. The chain's CDR3 is CASSSPPGQITDTQYF. CDR3 sequence (DNA): TGTGCCAGCAGCTCCCCCCCGGGACAGATCACAGATACGCAGTATTTT.

This chain links TRBV10-3 with TRBJ1-3; D is undetermined. Trimming took 0 bases from V and 0 from J, leaving 9 bases between them. The germline V gene has CDR1 ENHRY and CDR2 SYGVKD. The CDR3 has 16 residues. The DNA for the CDR3 is TGTGCCATCAGTGAGTCGAGAAGCCCCTCTGGAAACACCATATATTTT. This sequence encodes CAISESRSPSGNTIYF.

The chain combines TRBV11-2 with TRBJ2-1; TRBD2 agrees at 11 bases. V lost 1 base, J lost 13 bases, and 6 bases stayed unmatched. Germline V lookup: CDR1 SGHAT, CDR2 FQNNGV. The CDR3 is 14 residues long. The CDR3 spells CASSLVLAGGQQFF. CDR3 coding DNA: TGTGCCAGCAGCTTAGTTTTAGCGGGGGGGCAACAGTTCTTC.

This chain joins TRBV7-9 and TRBJ2-1; D is possibly TRBD1 or TRBD2 (6 bases each). Trimming took off 2 bases at V and 2 bases at J, with 13 bases between the two ends. This CDR3 region has 16 residues. Germline V gene data show CDR1 as SEHNR and CDR2 as FQNEAQ (reference sequence). CDR3 sequence: CASSLFLGGPYNEQFF. For the CDR3, the DNA is TGTGCCAGCAGCTTATTTTTAGGGGGGCCCTACAATGAGCAGTTCTTC.

This chain connects TRBV24-1 to TRBJ1-1; D may be TRBD1 (5 bases). Germline assignment: CDR1 KGHDR and CDR2 SFDVKD. V lost 2 bases to trimming and J lost 5 bases, with 23 bases between them. This CDR3 has 18 residues. The DNA of the CDR3 is TGTGCCACCAGTGATTATAATGGGGCAGGGCTTGGATGGACTGAAGCTTTCTTT. Amino acid sequence: CATSDYNGAGLGWTEAFF.

The J gene is TRBJ2-1, the V gene TRBV11-2; D ambiguous. V was shortened by 5 bases and J by 10 bases, with 21 bases between the two germline ends. Germline V CDR1 and CDR2: SGHAT, FQNNGV. This CDR3 contains 15 residues. CDR3 sequence (DNA): TGTGCCAGCAGCCGTACCCACGACCCCCTGGGGGAGCAGTTCTTC. It translates to CASSRTHDPLGEQFF.

The V call is TRBV5-1, the J call TRBJ2-3, with D possibly matching TRBD2 (7 bases). The CDR3 covers 15 residues. V was cut by 3 bases and J by 5 bases, with 16 bases left in between. Germline CDR1 and CDR2: SGHRS and YFSETQ. For the CDR3, the DNA is TGCGCCAGCAGCTCTGAGGGGGGGCCGGTAGATACGCAGTATTTT. Its translation is CASSSEGGPVDTQYF.

V and J are TRBV3-1 (or the pseudogene TRBV3-2) and TRBJ1-5; possibly TRBD1 for D (6 bases). V lost 1 base, J lost 4 bases, and 11 bases lay in between. This CDR3 has 15 residues. The germline CDR1 and CDR2 sequences are LGHDT and YNNKEL (reference sequence). CDR3 DNA sequence: TGTGCCAGCAGCCAAGGAGGGGGGGGGAATCAGCCCCAGCATTTT. This translates into CASSQGGGGNQPQHF.

The rearrangement joins TRBV6-2 or TRBV6-3 to TRBJ1-5, with D possibly matching TRBD1 (5 bases). Trimming shortened V by 2 bases and J by 7 bases, and 12 bases separated the two germline ends. The CDR3 is made up of 14 amino acids. Germline loops: CDR1 MNHEY, CDR2 SVGEGT. CDR3 loop: CASSYAGGRQPQHF. For the CDR3, the DNA is TGTGCCAGCAGTTACGCGGGGGGAAGACAGCCCCAGCATTTT.

V and J are TRBV6-1 and TRBJ1-2, with 7 bases fitting TRBD1. V dropped 1 base and J dropped 5; count of bases not matched to a gene: 4. This CDR3 is built from 14 residues. CDR1 and CDR2 from the germline V gene are MNHNS and SASEGT. The chain's CDR3 is CASSEGTGEYGYTF. DNA of the CDR3: TGTGCCAGCAGTGAAGGGACAGGAGAATATGGCTACACCTTC.

CDR3 bases: TGCGCCAGCAGCTTGTTAAGGGAAGACACTGAAGCTTTCTTT. Protein sequence: CASSLLREDTEAFF. V is TRBV5-1 and J is TRBJ1-1; D is unclear. The V end lost 1 base, the J end lost 3 bases, and 10 bases lay between the germline ends. Germline V gene data show CDR1 as SGHRS and CDR2 as YFSETQ. CDR3 length: 14 amino acids.

This rearrangement joins TRBV6-2 or TRBV6-3 to TRBJ1-4; the D gene is possibly TRBD1 (5 bases). Trimming took off 2 bases at V and 5 bases at J, with 9 bases between the two ends. The length of the CDR3 is 14 residues. Germline V CDR1 and CDR2: MNHEY, SVGEGT. The CDR3: CASSYRRDNEKLFF. CDR3 DNA: TGTGCCAGCAGTTACCGGCGGGACAATGAAAAACTGTTTTTT.

The genes are TRBV7-9 and TRBJ2-2, with D possibly TRBD1 on 6 matching bases. The V gene lost 5 bases and the J gene lost 5 bases, with 15 bases spanning the gap. CDR3 size: 15 residues. Germline V lookup: CDR1 SEHNR, CDR2 FQNEAQ (reference sequence). Here the CDR3 DNA reads TGTGCCAGCAGCCCGACAGGCGCAGGGACCGGGGAGCTGTTTTTT. Protein sequence: CASSPTGAGTGELFF.

The gene calls are TRBV7-9 and TRBJ1-1; D gene uncertain. Deletions cut 1 base from V and 4 bases from J, with 13 bases between. Germline lookup yields CDR1 SEHNR and CDR2 FQNEAQ (reference sequence). CDR3 length: 15 amino acids. In DNA, the CDR3 is TGTGCCAGCAGCTTAGAGGTGGGAATGGGCACTGAAGCTTTCTTT. Translating gives CASSLEVGMGTEAFF. Combining the CDR3 with reference TRBV7-9 and TRBJ1-1 gives the whole variable domain DTGVSQNPRHKITKRGQNVTFRCDPISEHNRLYWYRQTLGQGPEFLTYFQNEAQLEKSRLLSDRFSAERPKGSFSTLEIQRTEQGDSAMYLCASSLEVGMGTEAFFGQGTRLTVV.